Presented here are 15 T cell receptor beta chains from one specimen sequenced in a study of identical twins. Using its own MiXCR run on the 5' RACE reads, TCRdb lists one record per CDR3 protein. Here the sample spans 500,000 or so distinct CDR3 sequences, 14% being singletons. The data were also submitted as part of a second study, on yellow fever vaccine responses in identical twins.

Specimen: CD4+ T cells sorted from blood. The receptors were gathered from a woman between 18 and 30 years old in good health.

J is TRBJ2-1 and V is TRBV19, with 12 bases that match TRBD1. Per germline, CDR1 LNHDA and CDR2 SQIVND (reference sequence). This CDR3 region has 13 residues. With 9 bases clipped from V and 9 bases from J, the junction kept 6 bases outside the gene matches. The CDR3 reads CASGTGGFGEQFF. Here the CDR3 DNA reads TGTGCCAGCGGGACAGGGGGCTTCGGTGAGCAGTTCTTC. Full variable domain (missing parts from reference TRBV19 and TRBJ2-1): DGGITQSPKYLFRKEGQNVTLSCEQNLNHDAMYWYRQDPGQGLRLIYYSQIVNDFQKGDIAEGYSVSREKKESFPLTVTSAQKNPTAFYLCASGTGGFGEQFFGPGTRLTVL.

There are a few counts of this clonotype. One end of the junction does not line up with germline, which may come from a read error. The CDR3 nucleotides are TGCAGTGCTGGAGAGACAGGGAGGGACACTGAAGCTTTCTTT. Its protein is CSAGETGRDTEAFF. V and J are TRBV20-1 and TRBJ1-1; TRBD1 aligns across 7 bases. Germline V gives CDR1 DFQATT, CDR2 SNEGSKA (reference sequence). The CDR3 contains 14 residues.

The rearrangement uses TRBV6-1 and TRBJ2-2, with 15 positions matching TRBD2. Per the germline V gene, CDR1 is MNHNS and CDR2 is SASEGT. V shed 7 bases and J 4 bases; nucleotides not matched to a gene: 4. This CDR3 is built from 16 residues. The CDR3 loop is CASIGLAGGPTGELFF. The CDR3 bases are TGTGCCAGCATCGGACTAGCGGGAGGGCCCACCGGGGAGCTGTTTTTT.

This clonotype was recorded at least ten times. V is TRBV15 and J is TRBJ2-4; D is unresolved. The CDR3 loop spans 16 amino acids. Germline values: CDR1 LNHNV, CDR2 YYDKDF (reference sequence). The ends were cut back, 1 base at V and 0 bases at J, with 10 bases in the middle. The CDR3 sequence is CATSRGRQVAKNIQYF. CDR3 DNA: TGTGCCACCAGCAGAGGCCGGCAGGTAGCCAAAAACATTCAGTACTTC.

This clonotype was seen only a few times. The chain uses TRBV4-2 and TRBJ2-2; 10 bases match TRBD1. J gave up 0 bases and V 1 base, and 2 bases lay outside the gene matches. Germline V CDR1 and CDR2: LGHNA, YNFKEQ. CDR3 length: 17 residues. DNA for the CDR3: TGTGCCAGCAGCCAAGCGACAGGGGGCGCGAACACCGGGGAGCTGTTTTTT. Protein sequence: CASSQATGGANTGELFF.

Here the CDR3 reads CASSPPGGFLETQYF. Written as DNA, the CDR3 is TGTGCCAGCAGCCCCCCGGGAGGTTTTTTAGAGACCCAGTACTTC. The chain combines TRBV6-1 with TRBJ2-5; TRBD2 agrees at 7 bases. Germline V gives CDR1 MNHNS, CDR2 SASEGT. The CDR3 loop spans 15 amino acids. J gave up 4 bases and V 6 bases, and 11 bases lay outside the gene matches.

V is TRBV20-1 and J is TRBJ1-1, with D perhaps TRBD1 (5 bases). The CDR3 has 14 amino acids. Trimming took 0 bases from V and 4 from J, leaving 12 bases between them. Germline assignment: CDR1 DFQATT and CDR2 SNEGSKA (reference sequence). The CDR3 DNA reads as TGCAGTGCTAGAGATGGGAAGGGGAGCACTGAAGCTTTCTTT. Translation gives CSARDGKGSTEAFF.

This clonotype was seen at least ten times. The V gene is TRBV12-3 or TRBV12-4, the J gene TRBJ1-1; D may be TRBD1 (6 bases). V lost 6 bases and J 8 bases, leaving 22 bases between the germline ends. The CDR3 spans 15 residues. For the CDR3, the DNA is TGTGCCAGCAGCCCCGGATTAAACAGGGAATCCGAAGCTTTCTTT. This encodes CASSPGLNRESEAFF.

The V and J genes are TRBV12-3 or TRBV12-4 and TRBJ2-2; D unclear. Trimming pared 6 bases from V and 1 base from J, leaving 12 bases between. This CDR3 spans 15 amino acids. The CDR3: CASRAQTVNTGELFF. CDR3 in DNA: TGTGCCAGCAGGGCCCAGACGGTGAACACCGGGGAGCTGTTTTTT.

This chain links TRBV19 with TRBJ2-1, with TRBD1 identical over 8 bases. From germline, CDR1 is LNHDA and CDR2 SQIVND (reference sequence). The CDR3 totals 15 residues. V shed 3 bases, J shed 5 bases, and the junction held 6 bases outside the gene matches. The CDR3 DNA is TGTGCCAGTAGTATCCTGGACAGGGCCGACAATGAGCAGTTCTTC. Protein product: CASSILDRADNEQFF.

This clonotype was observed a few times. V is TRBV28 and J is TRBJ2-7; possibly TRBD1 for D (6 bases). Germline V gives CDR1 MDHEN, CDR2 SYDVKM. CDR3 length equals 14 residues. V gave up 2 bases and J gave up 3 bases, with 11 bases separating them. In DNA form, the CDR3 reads TGTGCCAGCAGTTTAATCGTACAGGGCTACGAGCAGTACTTC. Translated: CASSLIVQGYEQYF.

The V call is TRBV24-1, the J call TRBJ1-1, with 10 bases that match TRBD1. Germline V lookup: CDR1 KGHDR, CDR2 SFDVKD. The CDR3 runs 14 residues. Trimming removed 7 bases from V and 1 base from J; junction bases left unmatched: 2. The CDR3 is CATRGDRGNTEAFF. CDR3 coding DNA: TGTGCCACCAGGGGGGACAGGGGGAACACTGAAGCTTTCTTT.

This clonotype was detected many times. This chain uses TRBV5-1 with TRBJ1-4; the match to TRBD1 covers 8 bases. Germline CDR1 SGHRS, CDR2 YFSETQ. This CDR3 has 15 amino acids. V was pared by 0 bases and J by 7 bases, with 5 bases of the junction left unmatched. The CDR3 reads CASSLEQGVREKLFF. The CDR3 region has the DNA TGCGCCAGCAGCTTGGAACAGGGGGTGCGTGAAAAACTGTTTTTT.

CDR3 in DNA: TGTGCCAGCATGAGGAAGGGACAACCTAATGAAAAACTGTTTTTT. Protein: CASMRKGQPNEKLFF. J is TRBJ1-4 and V is TRBV6-1; D perhaps matches TRBD1 (6 bases). This CDR3 is built from 15 residues. The V gene lost 7 bases and the J gene lost 3 bases, with 15 bases spanning the gap. Germline V gene sequence: CDR1 MNHNS, CDR2 SASEGT.

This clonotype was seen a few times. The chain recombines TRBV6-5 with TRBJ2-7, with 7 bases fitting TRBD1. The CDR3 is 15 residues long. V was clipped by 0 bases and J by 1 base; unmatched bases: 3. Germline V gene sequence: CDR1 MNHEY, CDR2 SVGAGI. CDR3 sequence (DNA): TGTGCCAGCAGTTACTCAACGGACAGGTCCTACGAGCAGTACTTC. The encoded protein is CASSYSTDRSYEQYF.